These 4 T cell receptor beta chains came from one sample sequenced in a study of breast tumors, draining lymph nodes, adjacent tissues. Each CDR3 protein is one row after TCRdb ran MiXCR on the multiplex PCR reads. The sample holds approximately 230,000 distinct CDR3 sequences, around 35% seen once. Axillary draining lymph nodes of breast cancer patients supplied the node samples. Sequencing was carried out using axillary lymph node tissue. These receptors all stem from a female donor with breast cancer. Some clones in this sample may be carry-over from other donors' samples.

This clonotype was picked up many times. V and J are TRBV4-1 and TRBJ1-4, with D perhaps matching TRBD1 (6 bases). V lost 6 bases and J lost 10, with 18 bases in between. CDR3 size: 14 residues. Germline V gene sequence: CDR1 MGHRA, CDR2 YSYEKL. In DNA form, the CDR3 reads TGCGCCAGCAGGCCAGGGGCGCGGGGGGGAAAACTGTTTTTT. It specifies CASRPGARGGKLFF.

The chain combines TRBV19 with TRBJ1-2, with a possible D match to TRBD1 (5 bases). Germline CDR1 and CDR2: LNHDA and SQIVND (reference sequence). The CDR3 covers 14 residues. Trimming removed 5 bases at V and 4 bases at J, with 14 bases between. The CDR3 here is CASSPVGPSYGYTF. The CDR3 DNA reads TGTGCCAGTAGTCCCGTGGGACCCAGCTATGGCTACACCTTC.

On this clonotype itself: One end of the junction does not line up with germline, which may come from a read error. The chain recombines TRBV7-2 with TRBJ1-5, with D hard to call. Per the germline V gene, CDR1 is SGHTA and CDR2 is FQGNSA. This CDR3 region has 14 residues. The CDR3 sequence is CVSRQSESNQPQHF. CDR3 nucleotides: TGTGTCAGCAGGCAATCAGAGAGCAATCAGCCTCAGCATTTT.

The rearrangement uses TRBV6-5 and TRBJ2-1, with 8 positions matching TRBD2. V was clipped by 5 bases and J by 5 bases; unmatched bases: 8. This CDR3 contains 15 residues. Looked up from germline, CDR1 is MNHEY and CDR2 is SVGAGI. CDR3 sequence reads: CASSRLAGTHNEQFF. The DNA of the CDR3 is TGTGCCAGCAGTAGATTAGCGGGGACCCACAATGAGCAGTTCTTC.